This TCR beta chain was captured in a study of T cell responses to AZD1222 COVID-19 vaccine. General observations from the study: There were mostly white British donors and more females than males, and clonal diversity was possibly underestimated. Repertoire sampling occurred only after the peak T cell response. The breadth and depth of Spike-specific TCRs increased once two AZD1222 doses had been given. Close to half of all spike-specific TCRs reportedly target regions of the variants that are unmutated.

The CDR3 contains 15 residues. V was clipped by 1 base and J by 1 base, with 8 bases between them. CDR1 and CDR2 (germline): SGDLS, YYNGEE. Regarding this clone: What it binds is not known.

The table came from immunoSEQ multiplex PCR; TCRdb's copy has only in-frame clones and leaves some out. Among roughly 150,000 clones listed, about nine tenths were seen once. Here the sequenced sample was peripheral blood, taken on day 0 of AZD1222 vaccination. V gene TRBV9 combines with J gene TRBJ2-2, with TRBD2 as a possible D gene (6 bases). The source is an adult in good health. The CDR3, as DNA: TGTGCCAGCAGCGTAATGGAGGGGAACACCGGGGAGCTGTTTTTT. Amino acids: CASSVMEGNTGELFF.